Listed below are T cell receptor beta chains from one sample, sequenced in a study of vaccination and CD4 T cells after COVID-19. TCRdb recomputed calls from the PCR reads with MiXCR, one row per CDR3 protein. The sample yields about 19,000 distinct CDR3 sequences, under 25% seen once. These TCRs' antigens remain unknown. The sequenced sample consisted of cultured CD4+ T cells from blood. These receptors all come from a human donor with COVID-19. CDR3s include the opening cysteine and the closing phenylalanine or tryptophan. Each record gives: D gene, clone size, V gene, CDR3 protein. D genes are given only for firm matches. Size is omitted from some rows. Given values are once, few, many or a class for expanded clones.

- once TRBV5-1 CASSGGVLETQYF
- few TRBV11-3 CASSPSVRGTDTQYF
TRBD1 - TRBV6-5 CASSYRGVNEKLFF
TRBD2 few TRBV6-2/TRBV6-3 CASSYPGSGGSGTQYF
- - TRBV7-9 CASSPRGYADTQYF
TRBD2 - TRBV5-1 CASSPGLAGGLGDTQYF
- - TRBV25-1 CASLVGTEAFF
- - TRBV19 CASTIGGFNQPQHF
TRBD1 - TRBV5-1 CASSPRPRDRDLNQPQHF
- once TRBV5-4 CASSQRNSYNEQFF
- - TRBV11-2 CASSSQETGPRYF
- - TRBV19 CASTLGSNTGELFF
- few TRBV6-2/TRBV6-3 CASSFRGLAKNIQYF
- medium-sized TRBV18 CASSPLPNANTGELFF
- few TRBV4-3 CASSQEVERNYGYTF
- - TRBV4-1 CASSQEGPDTQYF
- - TRBV7-2 CASSLDTAYYGYTF
- - TRBV11-3 CASSLIGVSYEQYF
- few TRBV20-1 CSARGGVSGTEAFF
- few TRBV4-2 CASSQVRAGPSNTGELFF
TRBD2 - TRBV12-3/TRBV12-4 CASSRTSGPPGDEQFF
- - TRBV6-5 CASSYSGETQYF
- few TRBV12-3/TRBV12-4 CASSLVGANQPQHF
- - TRBV5-4 CASSLDLPNRAPNTEAFF